Below are 16 T cell receptor beta chains sequenced from a single sample in a study of radiotherapy plus CTLA-4 blockade in lung cancer. Repertoires were generated with immunoSEQ multiplex PCR, while TCRdb's copy carries only in-frame clones and drops some. The sample has 25,000 to 35,000 clones, 70% to 85% seen once. The sequencing used peripheral blood, collected from a patient treated with radiotherapy plus ipilimumab. The source of these receptors is a human donor with non-small cell lung cancer who had stable disease on radiotherapy plus ipilimumab.

The V gene is TRBV5-1, the J gene TRBJ1-2, with D unclear. Germline CDR1 and CDR2: SGHRS and YFSETQ. CDR3 length equals 15 residues. Trimming took off 3 bases at V and 4 bases at J, with 16 bases between the two ends. CDR3 DNA sequence: TGCGCCAGCAGCTCCGACGGCATACCATCCTATGGCTACACCTTC. It encodes CASSSDGIPSYGYTF.

This clone has just one count. The genes are TRBV6-1 and TRBJ2-7; tentative D call: TRBD1 (6 bases). With 7 bases removed from V and 2 bases from J, the gap between germline ends came to 6 bases. The CDR3 length is 11 residues. Germline V lookup: CDR1 MNHNS, CDR2 SASEGT. CDR3 sequence (DNA): TGTGCCAGCAACAGGGCCTACGAGCAGTACTTC. It codes for CASNRAYEQYF.

The V gene is TRBV12-2, the J gene TRBJ1-5; the table's D call of TRBD1 was not tested on the DNA. TRBV12-2 is given as a pseudogene. The CDR3 runs 19 residues. Written as DNA, the CDR3 is TGTGCAAGTCGCTTAGTAAAGGGACAGGGAGTTTATAGCAATCAGCCCCAGCATTTT. It codes for CASRLVKGQGVYSNQPQHF.

This chain joins TRBV18 and TRBJ1-4; perhaps TRBD1 as D (5 bases). Germline-derived CDR1 and CDR2 are KGHSH and LQKENI. This CDR3 has 17 residues. V was shortened by 2 bases and J by 3 bases, with 16 bases between the two germline ends. CDR3 in amino acids: CASSPWSGDLANEKLFF. The CDR3 DNA reads TGTGCCAGCTCACCATGGTCCGGGGACCTGGCTAATGAAAAACTGTTTTTT.

J is TRBJ2-7 and V is TRBV5-4; maybe TRBD2 (6 bases). The V gene lost 3 bases and the J gene lost 6 bases, with 16 bases spanning the gap. In germline, CDR1 is SGHNT, CDR2 YYREEE (reference sequence). This CDR3 contains 14 residues. In DNA, the CDR3 is TGTGCCAGCAGCTCGGCCCCAGGGACTGGCGAGCAGTACGTC. Protein product: CASSSAPGTGEQYV.

This chain links TRBV28 with TRBJ1-5, with TRBD1 matching over 10 bases. Germline CDR1 reads MDHEN; CDR2 reads SYDVKM. The CDR3 length is 16 residues. V dropped 3 bases and J dropped 6; count of bases not matched to a gene: 8. The CDR3 nucleotides are TGTGCCAGCAGTTTTGACTGGACAGGGGGGGGTCAGCCCCAGCATTTT. It encodes CASSFDWTGGGQPQHF.

The CDR3 region has the DNA TGTGCCAGTAGTATTGGCGTAAGAGGGGTACAGGGTGTCCCCTACGAGCAGTACTTC. Translated: CASSIGVRGVQGVPYEQYF. The rearrangement uses TRBV19 and TRBJ2-7; D may be TRBD1 (6 bases). Germline V gene lookup returns CDR1 LNHDA and CDR2 SQIVND (reference sequence). There are 19 residues in the CDR3. Deletions cut 3 bases from V and 2 bases from J, with 26 bases between.

This clone was picked up a small number of times. The chain employs TRBV10-3 and TRBJ1-5, with a weak D call TRBD1 (5 bases). The CDR3 spans 13 residues. V lost 11 bases and J 7 bases, leaving 18 bases between the germline ends. The germline V gene encodes CDR1 ENHRY and CDR2 SYGVKD. CDR3 sequence (DNA): TGTGCCTCAAGGGGTAGATTAGGCCAGCCCCAGCATTTT. Protein: CASRGRLGQPQHF.

This clone turned up a few times. This chain connects TRBV29-1 to TRBJ2-3; TRBD1 aligns across 8 bases. The germline gives CDR1 SQVTM, CDR2 ANQGSEA. The V and J ends lost 3 bases and 6 bases, in that order; junction bases with no gene match: 5. The CDR3 contains 13 residues. In nucleotides, the CDR3 is TGCAGCGTTGACCCAGGGGGCAAGGATACGCAGTATTTT. Translation gives CSVDPGGKDTQYF.

Details on this clone: An end of the junction differs from the germline gene, which may be a read error. This chain connects TRBV10-3 to TRBJ1-6; D ambiguous. This CDR3 spans 16 amino acids. CDR1 and CDR2 (germline): ENHRY, SYGVKD. CDR3 nucleotide sequence: TGTGCCATCAGTGCGGCCTCCCGATCCTACAATTCACCCCTCCACTTT. Protein sequence: CAISAASRSYNSPLHF.

The chain recombines TRBV19 with TRBJ2-7; 11 bases map to TRBD1. CDR1 and CDR2 (germline): LNHDA, SQIVND (reference sequence). The CDR3 runs to 16 residues. Trimming cost V 3 bases and J 0 bases; bases outside gene matches: 4. This CDR3 reads CASSIGQGASSYEQYF. In DNA, the CDR3 is TGTGCCAGTAGTATCGGACAGGGGGCTAGCTCCTACGAGCAGTACTTC. Using reference TRBV19 and TRBJ2-7 for the parts outside the CDR3, the full variable domain is DGGITQSPKYLFRKEGQNVTLSCEQNLNHDAMYWYRQDPGQGLRLIYYSQIVNDFQKGDIAEGYSVSREKKESFPLTVTSAQKNPTAFYLCASSIGQGASSYEQYFGPGTRLTVT.

The chain recombines TRBV19 with TRBJ1-2; D remains ambiguous. V was trimmed by 3 bases and J by 3 bases, leaving 14 bases between them. The germline V gene encodes CDR1 LNHDA and CDR2 SQIVND (reference sequence). CDR3 length equals 15 residues. CDR3 sequence reads: CASSIVPRFDYGYTF. The CDR3 region has the DNA TGTGCCAGTAGTATCGTACCTCGGTTTGACTATGGCTACACCTTC.

This sequence joins TRBV9 and TRBJ2-2; D unresolved. Germline V CDR1 and CDR2: SGDLS, YYNGEE. The CDR3 consists of 14 residues. With 0 bases removed from V and 0 bases from J, the gap between germline ends came to 3 bases. CDR3 DNA sequence: TGTGCCAGCAGCGTAGAACCGAACACCGGGGAGCTGTTTTTT. Translation gives CASSVEPNTGELFF.

A word on this clone: Since no conserved phenylalanine or tryptophan closes the CDR3, a read error is the likely cause. No DNA is shown, since the ends of the CDR3 on it are uncertain; the CDR3 is the one TCRdb lists. The chain couples TRBV14 to TRBJ1-3. The CDR3 is made up of 12 amino acids, end residues included. Germline CDR1 reads SGHDN; CDR2 reads FVKESK. CDR3 loop: CASSQEGGYLNL.

The sample holds a few counts of this clone. The J gene is TRBJ1-4, the V gene TRBV19; 8 bases line up with TRBD1. The J segment lost 7 bases and the V segment lost 6 bases, leaving 7 bases of the junction unmatched. Germline CDR1 reads LNHDA; CDR2 reads SQIVND (reference sequence). This CDR3 has 14 amino acids. CDR3 loop: CASRGGQGAEKLFF. CDR3 coding DNA: TGTGCCAGTAGAGGAGGACAGGGCGCTGAAAAACTGTTTTTT.

This sequence joins TRBV10-2 and TRBJ1-2, with D possibly TRBD1 on 5 matching bases. Trimming stripped 0 bases from V and 4 bases from J, with 12 bases between. Looked up from germline, CDR1 is WSHSY and CDR2 is SAAADI. The CDR3 is made up of 15 amino acids. The CDR3 reads CASSESSRATYGYTF. In DNA form, the CDR3 reads TGCGCCAGCAGTGAGTCGTCCAGGGCCACCTATGGCTACACCTTC.